This TCR beta chain emerged from a study of Tregs in tolerant kidney transplant recipients. Study in general: Mixed chimerism was transient after nonmyeloablative marrow transplants from related graft donors. Study results and caveats: In tolerant patients, donor-specific Tregs outgrew total Tregs, suggesting antigen-driven expansion. Tregs expanded with activated donor B cells seemed most donor-specific. This study did not directly address biological reproducibility.

Per germline, CDR1 MGHRA and CDR2 YSYEKL. The V gene end was trimmed by 3 bases and the J gene end by 11 bases; junction bases not matched to a gene: 11. This CDR3 comprises 14 residues. A note on this clone: Antigen: not known.

Using immunoSEQ multiplex PCR, the repertoire was profiled, and TCRdb retains in-frame clones only, with some absent. Of roughly 66,000 clones in the sample, roughly 92% are singletons; the top ten hold approximately 10%. This TCR came from a human donor who received a combined kidney and bone marrow transplant. V is TRBV4-1 and J is TRBJ1-1, with 8 bases identical to TRBD1. The specimen was CD8+ T cells from blood, collected before the transplant. CDR3 protein: CASSHAGQGRWAFF. The CDR3 DNA is TGCGCCAGCAGCCACGCCGGACAGGGCCGTTGGGCTTTCTTT.